This TCR beta chain was recorded in a study of cytomegalovirus exposure and HLA in healthy donors. Study-level findings and limits: In a later analysis, DRB1 alleles had the most associated TCRs; HLA-C alleles the fewest.

Trimming cost V 3 bases and J 5 bases; bases outside gene matches: 13. The germline V gene encodes CDR1 SGHRS and CDR2 YFSETQ. The CDR3 contains 17 residues. The study ran its PCR with 60 Vbeta and 13 Jbeta primers. Here immunoSEQ multiplex PCR was the method, and the copy in TCRdb shows in-frame clones only, minus some. The data contain approximately 95,000 clones, around 84% of them singletons. A remark on this clone: Antigen unknown.

The sample was PBMCs. The chain is built from TRBV5-1 and TRBJ2-3, with 9 bases matching TRBD2. The receptor comes from a woman aged 40 to 49 in good health and CMV-seropositive. The CDR3: CASSSGVSGRGVDTQYF. As DNA, the CDR3 is TGCGCCAGCAGCTCCGGAGTTAGCGGGAGAGGTGTAGATACGCAGTATTTT.